The clone carrying this T cell receptor (beta chain) occurred a few times. Its specificity is not known. Per the germline V gene, CDR1 is GTSNPN and CDR2 is SVGIG (reference sequence). The CDR3 is made up of 14 amino acids. Trimming cost V 4 bases and J 9 bases; bases outside gene matches: 4. These data belong to a study of T cell responses to AZD1222 COVID-19 vaccine. For the study at large: The study pooled second doses at about 4 or about 12 weeks. Study-level results: Among vaccine-associated CD4 TCRs, coverage spanned spike, with dominance at 160-218 and 743-854.

Here immunoSEQ multiplex PCR was the method, and the copy in TCRdb shows in-frame clones only, minus some. The sample carries more than 90,000 clones, about 86% recorded once. The material sequenced was peripheral blood, taken on day 0 of AZD1222 vaccination. The chain combines TRBV30 with TRBJ1-6, with 12 bases matching TRBD1. The clonotype comes from an adult in good health. The CDR3 region has the DNA TGTGCCTGGAAAGGGACAGGGGGCTTTTCACCCCTCCACTTT. This codes for CAWKGTGGFSPLHF.